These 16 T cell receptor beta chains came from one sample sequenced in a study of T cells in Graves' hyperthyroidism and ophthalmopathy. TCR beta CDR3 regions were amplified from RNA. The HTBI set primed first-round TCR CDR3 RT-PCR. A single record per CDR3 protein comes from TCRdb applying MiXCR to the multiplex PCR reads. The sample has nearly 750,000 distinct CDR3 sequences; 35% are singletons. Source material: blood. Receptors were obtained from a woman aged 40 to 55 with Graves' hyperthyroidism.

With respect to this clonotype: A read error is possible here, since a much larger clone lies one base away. The CDR3 region is CSASGTAFTEASF. The CDR3 DNA follows: TGCAGTGCTAGTGGGACAGCTTTCACTGAAGCTTCCTTT. This rearrangement joins TRBV20-1 to TRBJ1-1, with 7 bases that match TRBD1. CDR3 length equals 13 residues. Germline CDR1 is DFQATT and CDR2 is SNEGSKA (reference sequence).

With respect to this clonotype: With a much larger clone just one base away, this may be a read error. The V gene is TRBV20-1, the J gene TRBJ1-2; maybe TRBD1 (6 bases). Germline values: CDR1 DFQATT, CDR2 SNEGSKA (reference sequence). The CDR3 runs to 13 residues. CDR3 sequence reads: CGASPGEHYGYTF. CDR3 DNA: TGCGGTGCTAGTCCAGGGGAGCACTATGGCTACACCTTC.

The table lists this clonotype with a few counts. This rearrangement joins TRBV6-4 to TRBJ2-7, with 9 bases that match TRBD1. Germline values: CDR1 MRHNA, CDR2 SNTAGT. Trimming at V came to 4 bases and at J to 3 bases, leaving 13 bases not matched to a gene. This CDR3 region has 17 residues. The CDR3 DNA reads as TGTGCCAGCAGTGCTCCCCTTTGGACAGGGGAACTCTACGAGCAGTACTTC. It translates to CASSAPLWTGELYEQYF.

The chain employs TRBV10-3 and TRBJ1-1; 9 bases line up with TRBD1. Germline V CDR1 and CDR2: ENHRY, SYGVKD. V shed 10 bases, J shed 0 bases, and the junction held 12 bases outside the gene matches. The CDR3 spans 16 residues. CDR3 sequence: CASSLGTGFMNTEAFF. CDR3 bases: TGTGCCAGCAGCCTCGGGACAGGGTTCATGAACACTGAAGCTTTCTTT.

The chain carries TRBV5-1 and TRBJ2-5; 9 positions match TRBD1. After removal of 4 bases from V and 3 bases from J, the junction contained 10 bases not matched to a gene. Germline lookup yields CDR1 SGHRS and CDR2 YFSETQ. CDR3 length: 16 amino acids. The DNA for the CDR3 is TGCGCCAGCAGCCAAGATCTTGGGACAGGGAAAGAGACCCAGTACTTC. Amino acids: CASSQDLGTGKETQYF. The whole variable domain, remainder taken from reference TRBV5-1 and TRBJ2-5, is KAGVTQTPRYLIKTRGQQVTLSCSPISGHRSVSWYQQTPGQGLQFLFEYFSETQRNKGNFPGRFSGRQFSNSRSEMNVSTLELGDSALYLCASSQDLGTGKETQYFGPGTRLLVL.

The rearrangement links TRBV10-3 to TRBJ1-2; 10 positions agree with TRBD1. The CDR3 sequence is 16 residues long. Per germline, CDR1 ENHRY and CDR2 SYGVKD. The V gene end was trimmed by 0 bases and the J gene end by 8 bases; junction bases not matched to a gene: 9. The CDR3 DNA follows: TGTGCCATCAGTGAGTCAGCCAGACAGGGGGCGTTGGGCTACACCTTC. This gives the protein CAISESARQGALGYTF.

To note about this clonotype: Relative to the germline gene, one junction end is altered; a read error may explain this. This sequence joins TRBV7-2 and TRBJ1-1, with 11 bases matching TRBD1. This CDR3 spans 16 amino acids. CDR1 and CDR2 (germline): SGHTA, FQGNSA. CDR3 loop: CASSRGRGQGVSEAFF. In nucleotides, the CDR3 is TGCGCCAGCAGCCGAGGCAGGGGACAGGGGGTTTCTGAAGCTTTCTTT.

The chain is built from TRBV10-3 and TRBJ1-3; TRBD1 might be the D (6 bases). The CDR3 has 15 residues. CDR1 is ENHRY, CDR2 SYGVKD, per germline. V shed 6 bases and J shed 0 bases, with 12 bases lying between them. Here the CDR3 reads CAISPGAPSGNTIYF. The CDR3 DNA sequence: TGTGCCATCAGCCCAGGGGCCCCCTCTGGAAACACCATATATTTT.

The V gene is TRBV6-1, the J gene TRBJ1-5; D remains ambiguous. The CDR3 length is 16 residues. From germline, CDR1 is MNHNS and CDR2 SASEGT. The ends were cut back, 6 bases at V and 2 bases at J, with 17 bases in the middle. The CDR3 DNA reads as TGTGCCAGCAGCGACACGCCACAAGGGCGCAATCAGCCCCAGCATTTT. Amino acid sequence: CASSDTPQGRNQPQHF.

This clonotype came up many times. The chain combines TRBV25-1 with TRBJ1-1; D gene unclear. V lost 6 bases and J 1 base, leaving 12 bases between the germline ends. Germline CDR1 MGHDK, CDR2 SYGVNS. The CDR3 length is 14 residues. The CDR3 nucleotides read TGTGCCAGCAGATCGCAGGTTGGGAACACTGAAGCTTTCTTT. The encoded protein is CASRSQVGNTEAFF.

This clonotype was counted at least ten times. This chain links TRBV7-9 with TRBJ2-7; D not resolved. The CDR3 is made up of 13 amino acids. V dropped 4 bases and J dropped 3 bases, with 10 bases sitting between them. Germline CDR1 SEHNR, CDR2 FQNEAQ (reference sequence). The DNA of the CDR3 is TGTGCCAGCAGCTACGGATACAACTACGAGCAGTACTTC. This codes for CASSYGYNYEQYF.

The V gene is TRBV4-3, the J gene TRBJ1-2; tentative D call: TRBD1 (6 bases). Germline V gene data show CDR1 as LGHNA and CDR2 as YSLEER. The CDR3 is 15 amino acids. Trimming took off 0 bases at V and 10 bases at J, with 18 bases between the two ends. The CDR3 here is CASSQDRGASRHYTF. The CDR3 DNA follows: TGCGCCAGCAGCCAAGATAGGGGGGCCAGTCGTCACTACACCTTC.

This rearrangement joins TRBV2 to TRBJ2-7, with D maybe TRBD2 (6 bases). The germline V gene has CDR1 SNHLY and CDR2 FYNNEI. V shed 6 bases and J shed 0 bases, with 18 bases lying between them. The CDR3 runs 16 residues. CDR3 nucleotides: TGTGCCAGCAGCCTAAGGGACTCATCCTCCTCCTACGAGCAGTACTTC. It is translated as CASSLRDSSSSYEQYF.

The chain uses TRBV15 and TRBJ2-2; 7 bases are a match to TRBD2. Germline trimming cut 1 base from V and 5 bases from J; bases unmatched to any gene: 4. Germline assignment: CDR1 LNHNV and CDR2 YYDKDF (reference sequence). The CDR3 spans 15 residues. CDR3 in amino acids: CATSRAQGGTGELFF. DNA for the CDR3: TGTGCCACCAGCAGAGCGCAGGGAGGGACCGGGGAGCTGTTTTTT.

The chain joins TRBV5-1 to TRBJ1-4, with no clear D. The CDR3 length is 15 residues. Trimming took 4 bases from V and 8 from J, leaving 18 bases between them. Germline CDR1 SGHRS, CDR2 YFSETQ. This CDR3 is CASSRSGPPGEKLFF. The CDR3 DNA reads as TGCGCCAGCAGCCGATCCGGGCCCCCAGGAGAAAAACTGTTTTTT. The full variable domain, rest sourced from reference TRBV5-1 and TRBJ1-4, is KAGVTQTPRYLIKTRGQQVTLSCSPISGHRSVSWYQQTPGQGLQFLFEYFSETQRNKGNFPGRFSGRQFSNSRSEMNVSTLELGDSALYLCASSRSGPPGEKLFFGSGTQLSVL.

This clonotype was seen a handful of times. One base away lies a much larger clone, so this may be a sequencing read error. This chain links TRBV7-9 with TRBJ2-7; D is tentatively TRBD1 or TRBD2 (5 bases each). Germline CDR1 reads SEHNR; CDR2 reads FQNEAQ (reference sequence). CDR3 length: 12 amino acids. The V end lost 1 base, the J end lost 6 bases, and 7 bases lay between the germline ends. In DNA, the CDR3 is TGTGCCAGCAGCTTAGTGAGGGGCGAGCAGTACTTC. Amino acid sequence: CASSLVRGEQYF.